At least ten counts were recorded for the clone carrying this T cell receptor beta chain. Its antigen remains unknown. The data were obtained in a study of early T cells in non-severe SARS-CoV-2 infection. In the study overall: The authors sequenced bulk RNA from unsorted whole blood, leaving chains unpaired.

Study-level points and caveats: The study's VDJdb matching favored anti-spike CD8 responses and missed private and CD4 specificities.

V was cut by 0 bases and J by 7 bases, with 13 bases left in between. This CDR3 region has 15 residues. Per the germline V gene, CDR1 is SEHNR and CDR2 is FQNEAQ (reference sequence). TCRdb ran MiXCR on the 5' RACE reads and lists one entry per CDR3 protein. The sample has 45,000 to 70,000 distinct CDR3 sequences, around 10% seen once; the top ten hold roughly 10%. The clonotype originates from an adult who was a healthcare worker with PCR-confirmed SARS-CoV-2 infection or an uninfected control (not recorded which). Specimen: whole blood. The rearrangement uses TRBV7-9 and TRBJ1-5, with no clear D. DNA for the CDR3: TGTGCCAGCAGCTTAGCGGAGGGTCTCGGGCAGCCCCAGCATTTT. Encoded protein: CASSLAEGLGQPQHF.